The rows below give T cell receptor beta chains drawn from one sample of a study of OX40 agonist ivuxolimab in advanced cancers. Repertoires were generated with immunoSEQ multiplex PCR, while TCRdb's copy carries only in-frame clones and drops some. The sample lists about 96,000 clones; about 84% were seen once. The material sequenced was CD4+ or CD8+ T cells sorted from blood, taken in a trial of the OX40 agonist ivuxolimab. The receptor source for this set is an adult with an advanced solid tumor such as melanoma, head and neck, liver or kidney cancer. Each CDR3 is given without its conserved first and last residue.

V gene: TRBV4-3; J gene: TRBJ2-7; CDR3 protein: ASSQDRDYEQY
V gene: TRBV5-6; J gene: TRBJ1-1; CDR3 protein: ASSRDTEAF
V gene: TRBV4-3; J gene: TRBJ1-4; CDR3 protein: ASSQEGGNSEKLF
V gene: TRBV6-1; J gene: TRBJ1-2; CDR3 protein: ASSEEGNGYT
V gene: TRBV30; J gene: TRBJ1-1; CDR3 protein: AWMGGVSEAF
V gene: TRBV19; J gene: TRBJ1-4; CDR3 protein: ASNTDRGQNEKLF
V gene: TRBV6-5; J gene: TRBJ2-7; CDR3 protein: ASSSQTGGPEEQY
V gene: TRBV5-1; J gene: TRBJ1-2; CDR3 protein: ASSYDRVGYT
V gene: TRBV11-2; J gene: TRBJ2-5; CDR3 protein: ASSQGLAGWQETQY
V gene: TRBV15; J gene: TRBJ2-1; CDR3 protein: ATSRDQGTFYNEQF
V gene: TRBV2; J gene: TRBJ1-5; CDR3 protein: ASTLDRDNQPQH
V gene: TRBV15; J gene: TRBJ2-3; CDR3 protein: ATSRDTDTQY
V gene: TRBV2; J gene: TRBJ2-4; CDR3 protein: ASNQLAGGSNIQY
V gene: TRBV5-1; J gene: TRBJ1-5; CDR3 protein: ASSTGERNQPQH
V gene: TRBV18; J gene: NA; CDR3 protein: ASSPGQGAYEQY
V gene: TRBV5-6; J gene: TRBJ2-2; CDR3 protein: ASSLAKGGFLLTGELF
V gene: TRBV6-1; J gene: TRBJ1-5; CDR3 protein: ASSGGQGPYQPQH
V gene: TRBV11-2; J gene: TRBJ2-7; CDR3 protein: ASSFSYEQY
V gene: TRBV7-8; J gene: TRBJ1-1; CDR3 protein: ASSLVEGTEAF
V gene: TRBV6-1; J gene: TRBJ1-1; CDR3 protein: ASTENTEAF
V gene: TRBV28; J gene: TRBJ1-1; CDR3 protein: ASSLSDGRWGEAF
V gene: TRBV28; J gene: TRBJ2-7; CDR3 protein: ASSPRREMNEQY
V gene: TRBV4-1; J gene: TRBJ2-3; CDR3 protein: ASSQASIGQGIGYTQY
V gene: TRBV6-5; J gene: TRBJ2-5; CDR3 protein: ASSYQGTGSETQY
V gene: TRBV9; J gene: TRBJ1-3; CDR3 protein: ASSVGGGEGNTIY
V gene: TRBV27; J gene: TRBJ2-1; CDR3 protein: ASSPLDRTFDNEQF
V gene: TRBV28; J gene: TRBJ1-2; CDR3 protein: ASSGDSLNYGYT
V gene: TRBV7-2; J gene: TRBJ2-1; CDR3 protein: ASSPGGATYNEQF
V gene: TRBV5-6; J gene: TRBJ2-3; CDR3 protein: ASSSGLAGGLRNTDTQY
V gene: TRBV19; J gene: TRBJ2-2; CDR3 protein: ASTGPINTGELF
V gene: TRBV7-3; J gene: TRBJ2-3; CDR3 protein: ASSGGGLSTDTQY
V gene: TRBV7-9; J gene: TRBJ1-4; CDR3 protein: ASSHSTENEKLF
V gene: TRBV5-1; J gene: TRBJ1-1; CDR3 protein: ASSLAGTTEAF
V gene: TRBV4-1; J gene: TRBJ2-7; CDR3 protein: ASSQDMAGGDYEQY
V gene: TRBV11-2; J gene: TRBJ1-4; CDR3 protein: ASSPGGWGEKLF
V gene: TRBV4-3; J gene: TRBJ2-1; CDR3 protein: ASSQDFSYNEQF
V gene: TRBV5-4; J gene: TRBJ2-3; CDR3 protein: ASSLRAGGGSTDTQY
V gene: TRBV7-2; J gene: TRBJ1-5; CDR3 protein: ASSHRVGGNQPQH
V gene: TRBV5-6; J gene: TRBJ2-2; CDR3 protein: ASSLATGYAGELF
V gene: TRBV5-1; J gene: TRBJ2-7; CDR3 protein: ASSTRQDLGEQY
V gene: TRBV9; J gene: TRBJ2-1; CDR3 protein: ASSVDTGVRWNEQF
V gene: TRBV7-8; J gene: TRBJ2-5; CDR3 protein: ASSQGLGTQY
V gene: TRBV7-9; J gene: TRBJ1-1; CDR3 protein: ASSLGQMNTEAF
V gene: TRBV29-1; J gene: TRBJ1-1; CDR3 protein: SVFTENTEAF
V gene: TRBV18; J gene: TRBJ1-1; CDR3 protein: ASSRSSQGAMNTEAF
V gene: TRBV5-6; J gene: TRBJ1-2; CDR3 protein: ASSLAPVRGYT
V gene: TRBV29-1; J gene: TRBJ2-1; CDR3 protein: SVEESAGGPNEQF
V gene: TRBV29-1; J gene: TRBJ2-3; CDR3 protein: SVTSGRRTDTQY
V gene: TRBV2; J gene: TRBJ2-7; CDR3 protein: ASSEGPGEGSYEQY
V gene: TRBV6-1; J gene: TRBJ2-1; CDR3 protein: ASSGFPWSNEQF
V gene: TRBV6-6; J gene: TRBJ2-1; CDR3 protein: ASSYRLATDNEQF
V gene: TRBV5-4; J gene: TRBJ2-3; CDR3 protein: ASSSPGTTQITQY
V gene: TRBV7-9; J gene: TRBJ2-3; CDR3 protein: ASSQGFSGATHTDTQY
V gene: TRBV19; J gene: TRBJ1-6; CDR3 protein: ASTQGASYNSPLH
V gene: TRBV7-3; J gene: TRBJ1-5; CDR3 protein: ASSLGTGPNQPQH
V gene: TRBV2; J gene: TRBJ1-2; CDR3 protein: ASRATGDGYA
V gene: TRBV5-1; J gene: TRBJ2-5; CDR3 protein: ASSFDETQY
V gene: TRBV18; J gene: TRBJ2-3; CDR3 protein: ASSPPRTGADTQY